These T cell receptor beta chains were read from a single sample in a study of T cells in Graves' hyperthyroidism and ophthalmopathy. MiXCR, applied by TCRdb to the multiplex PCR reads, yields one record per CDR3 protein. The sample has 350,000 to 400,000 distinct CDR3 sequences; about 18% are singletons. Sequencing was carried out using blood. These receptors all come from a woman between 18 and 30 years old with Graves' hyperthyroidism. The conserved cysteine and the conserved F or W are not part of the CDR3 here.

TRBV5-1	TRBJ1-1	ASTWGAGNTEAF
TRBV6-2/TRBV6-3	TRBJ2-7	ASSSNPGQGKSSYEQY
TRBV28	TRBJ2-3	ASSSPADAGGADTQY
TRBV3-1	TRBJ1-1	ASSQGTAGITEAF
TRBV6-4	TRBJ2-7	ASSDSSHDPRQGDTYEQY
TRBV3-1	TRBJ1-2	ASSPTTHNYGYT
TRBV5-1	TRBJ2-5	ASTPQGSVATQY
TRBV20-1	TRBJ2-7	SARDPPYEQY
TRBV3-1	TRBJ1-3	ASSRTTTDRNTIY
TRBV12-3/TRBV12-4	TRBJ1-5	ASRWGSTGNQPQH
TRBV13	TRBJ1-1	ASSLGVGTGLLTEAF
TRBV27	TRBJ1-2	ASSLNPISDRGVMGGYT
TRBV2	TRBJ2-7	ASSSTRRSSYEQY
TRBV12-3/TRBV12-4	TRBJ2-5	ASSSTARNTEY
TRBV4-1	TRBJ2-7	ASSQGRQGPYEQY
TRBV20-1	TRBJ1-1	SAGSGEEAF
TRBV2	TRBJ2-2	ASSELFLGGTGELF
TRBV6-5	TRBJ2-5	ASSRARQETQY
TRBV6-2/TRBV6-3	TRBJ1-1	ASRVDRENQAF
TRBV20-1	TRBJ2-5	SAELGGETQY
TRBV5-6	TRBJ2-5	ASSLDGPETQY
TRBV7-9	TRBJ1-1	ASRRGQGGLTEAF
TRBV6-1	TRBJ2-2	ASSAYRANTGELF
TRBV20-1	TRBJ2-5	SASRTGRETQY
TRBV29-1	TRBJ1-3	SVEWGSGNTIY
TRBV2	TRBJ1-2	AAEGATGYT
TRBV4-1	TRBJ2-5	ASRGAGAGVTQETQY